This T cell receptor (beta chain) derives from a study of response to subunit inactivated influenza vaccine. Germline CDR1 is MGHRA and CDR2 is YSYEKL. Trimming left V 0 bases short and J 2 bases short, with 13 bases between. This CDR3 has 16 residues. TCRdb recomputed calls from the RT-PCR reads with MiXCR, one row per CDR3 protein. The sample has roughly 760,000 distinct CDR3 sequences, around 20% seen once; the top ten hold roughly a tenth. Findings and caveats of the study: Each seasonal flu vaccination may recruit only limited new T cells, authors suggested.

This clonotype showed up just a few times. Its antigen is unknown. The TCR comes from a man over 45 who received an inactivated influenza vaccine. Sequenced material: PBMCs from blood, taken more than 4 days after vaccination. The chain is built from TRBV4-1 and TRBJ1-1; tentatively, D is TRBD1 (5 bases). The CDR3 loop is CASSQDFRGGNTEAFF. The DNA for the CDR3 is TGCGCCAGCAGCCAAGATTTTAGGGGCGGCAACACTGAAGCTTTCTTT.